Given below is one T cell receptor beta chain in context. Its antigen is currently not known. Within one base of it there is no much larger clone, and no base qualities were kept. Separate from the roughly 660-subject first cohort, the validation cohort of 95 to 150 subjects was the group to which the donors belonged. The record originates from a study of cytomegalovirus exposure and HLA in healthy donors (dated by TCRdb to the late 2010s). Broadly, across the study: According to a later analysis, the 100 to 150 validation repertoires were produced on the same platform as the 600 to 850 repertoires of the first cohort. The aim of the study was to test whether cataloging public T cell receptors could identify signatures of past pathogen exposure. A separate validation cohort of approximately 120 different subjects was used in addition to the approximately 640-subject first cohort. The study combined high-throughput TCR immunosequencing, statistical association of individual TCRs with disease status, and machine learning to predict cytomegalovirus infection status. Overall study results and their limits: A later analysis lacked HLA typing for the validation cohort, so it scored co-occurrence in that cohort across all 130 or so repertoires. In vitro tests confirmed that three of the cytomegalovirus-associated TCR beta chains recognize cytomegalovirus antigens. Subsequent analysis determined that TCRs grouped into clusters in the first cohort also showed a tendency toward co-occurrence across the 90 to 150 validation repertoires, and 94% of cluster scores exceeded 0. The study listed 164 TCR beta chains as associated with cytomegalovirus. Most TCR sequences were seen in very few donors, while some public TCRs were found in many individuals. The authors suggested that the approach could potentially be extended to other disease states and immunological phenotypes. In both the original and validation cohorts, the classifier was reported to diagnose cytomegalovirus status with high specificity and sensitivity.

Library generation was performed with the immunoSEQ multiplex PCR assay. In the source study's methods: A statistical classification framework was developed to diagnose cytomegalovirus status using the catalog of TCR beta chain sequences. In its TCRdb copy, this immuneACCESS table keeps in-frame sequences only and misses some clones. Where compared with another copy, unresolved V genes explain less than half of these, and the others have no known cause. V, J and clone size reflect that table, while D and trimming were determined from the DNA. Here the sample has tens of thousands of clones; 80% to 95% occur a single time. In total, the top ten clones hold 3% to 4% of the sample. From cysteine to phenylalanine, the CDR3 is 20 amino acids long. The only DNA kept is the CDR3, 60 bases in frame from the first base. Via the germline V gene, CDR1 is SGHRS and CDR2 YFSETQ. Relative to germline, V is 2 bases shorter and J is 1 base shorter, with 27 bases between their ends.

The V and J segments used are TRBV5-1 and TRBJ1-1, with TRBD1 tentatively as D gene (6 bases match). This sequence was found in a woman in her 30s in good health and CMV-seronegative. Sequences were obtained from PBMCs. The CDR3 region has the sequence CASSLNRVVALLSRNTEAFF. The DNA sequence is TGCGCCAGCAGCTTAAACAGGGTTGTGGCCCTACTTAGTCGGAACACTGAAGCTTTCTTT.